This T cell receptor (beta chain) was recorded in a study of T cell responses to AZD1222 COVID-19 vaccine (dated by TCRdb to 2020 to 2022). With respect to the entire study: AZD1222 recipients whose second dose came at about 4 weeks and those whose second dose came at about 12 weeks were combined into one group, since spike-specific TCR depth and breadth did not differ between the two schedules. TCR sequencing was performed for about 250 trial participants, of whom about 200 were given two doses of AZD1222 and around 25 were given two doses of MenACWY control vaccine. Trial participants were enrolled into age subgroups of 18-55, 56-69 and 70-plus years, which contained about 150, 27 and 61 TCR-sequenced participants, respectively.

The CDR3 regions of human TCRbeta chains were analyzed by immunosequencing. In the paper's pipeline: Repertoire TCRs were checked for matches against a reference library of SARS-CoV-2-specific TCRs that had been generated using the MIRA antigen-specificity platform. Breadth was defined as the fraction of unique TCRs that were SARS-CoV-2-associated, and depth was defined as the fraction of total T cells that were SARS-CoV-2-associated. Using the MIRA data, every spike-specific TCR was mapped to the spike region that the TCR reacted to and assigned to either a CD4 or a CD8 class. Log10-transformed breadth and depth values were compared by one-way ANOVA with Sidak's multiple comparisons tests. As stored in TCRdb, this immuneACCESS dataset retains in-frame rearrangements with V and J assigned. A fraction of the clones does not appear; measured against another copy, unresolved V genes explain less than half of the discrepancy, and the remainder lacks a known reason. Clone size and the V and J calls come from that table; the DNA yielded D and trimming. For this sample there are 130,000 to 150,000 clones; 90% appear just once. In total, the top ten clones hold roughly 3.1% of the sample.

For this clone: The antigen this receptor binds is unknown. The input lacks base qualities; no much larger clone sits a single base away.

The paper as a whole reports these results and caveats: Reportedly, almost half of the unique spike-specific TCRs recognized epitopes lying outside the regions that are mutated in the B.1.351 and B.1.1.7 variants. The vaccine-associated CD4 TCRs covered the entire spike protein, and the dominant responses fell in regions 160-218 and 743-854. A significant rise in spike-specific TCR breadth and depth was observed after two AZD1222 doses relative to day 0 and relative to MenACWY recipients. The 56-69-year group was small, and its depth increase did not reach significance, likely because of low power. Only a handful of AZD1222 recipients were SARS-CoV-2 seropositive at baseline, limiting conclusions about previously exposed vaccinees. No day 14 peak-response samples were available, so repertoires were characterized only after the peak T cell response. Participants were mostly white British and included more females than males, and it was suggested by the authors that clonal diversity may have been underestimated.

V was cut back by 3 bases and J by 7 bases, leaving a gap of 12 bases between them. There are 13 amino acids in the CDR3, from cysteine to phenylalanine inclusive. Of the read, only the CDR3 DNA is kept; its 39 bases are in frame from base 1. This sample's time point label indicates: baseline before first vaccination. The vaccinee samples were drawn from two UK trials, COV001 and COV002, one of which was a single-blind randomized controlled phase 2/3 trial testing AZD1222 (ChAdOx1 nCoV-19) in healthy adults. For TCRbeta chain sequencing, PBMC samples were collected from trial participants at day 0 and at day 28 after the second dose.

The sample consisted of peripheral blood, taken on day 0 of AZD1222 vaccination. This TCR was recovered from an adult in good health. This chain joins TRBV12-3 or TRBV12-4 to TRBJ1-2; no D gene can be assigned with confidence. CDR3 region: CASSFLGRSGYTF. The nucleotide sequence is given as TGTGCCAGCAGTTTTCTTGGACGAAGTGGCTACACCTTC.